This T cell receptor beta chain was found in a study of blood T cells in healthy people across ages. CDR1 is KGHDR and CDR2 is SFDVKD in the germline V gene. This CDR3 contains 14 residues. Then a second PCR, running roughly 7 to 11 cycles, was carried out with a sample-barcoded 5' primer and a J-beta primer mix. TCRdb analysed the 5' RACE reads with MiXCR anew, one entry per CDR3 protein. The sample comprises fewer than 1.5 million distinct CDR3 sequences, about 40% of which are singletons, and approximately 7.9% rests with the top ten. Drawn from each donor were 8.5 to 10 milliliters of peripheral blood.

The source of this sequence is a woman aged 18-29 years in good health. The chain carries TRBV24-1 and TRBJ2-7; D gene ambiguous. The DNA end favors TRBJ2-5, so the J call may be wrong. The sequenced material came from blood. The CDR3 bases are TGTGCCACCAGTGATTCCGGCCGAGGAGAGACCCAGTACTTC. Translated, it gives CATSDSGRGETQYF.